This paragraph reports one T cell receptor beta chain. J was trimmed by 5 bases and V by 4 bases; bases with no gene match: 3. The germline V gene encodes CDR1 LGHDT and CDR2 YNNKEL (reference sequence). The CDR3 spans 14 residues. The data were taken from a study of blood T cell repertoires in COVID-19. Methods used by the authors: Scientists estimated how many nucleated cells there were by amplifying reference gene primers. The method was immunoSEQ multiplex PCR; TCRdb's version includes in-frame clones alone and lacks a portion of them. That table furnishes V, J and clone size, whereas the DNA furnished D and trimming. The sample carries approximately 300,000 clones, about 83% recorded once.

This chain uses TRBV3-1 (or the pseudogene TRBV3-2) with TRBJ2-7; 12 bases fit TRBD2. The sequencing input was peripheral blood. This receptor was obtained from a woman between 45 and 60 years old with acute or convalescent COVID-19. The CDR3 is CASSRTSGINEQYF. CDR3 in DNA: TGTGCCAGCAGCCGGACTAGCGGGATAAACGAGCAGTACTTC.